These T cell receptor beta chains were read from a single sample in a study of cytomegalovirus exposure and HLA in healthy donors. Some clones are missing from TCRdb's copy, which holds only in-frame ones; the method was immunoSEQ multiplex PCR. The table has about 130,000 clones, roughly a tenth seen once. The material sequenced was PBMCs. These receptor sequences come from a woman younger than 30 in good health and CMV-seropositive. CDR3s include the opening cysteine and the closing phenylalanine or tryptophan. Expanded clones are given a class, and other clones once, few, many or no size at all.

>few|TRBV18|TRBJ1-1
CASSPVELGNTEAFF
>NA|TRBV27|TRBJ2-3
CASSPMTSTDTQYF
>few|TRBV28|TRBJ1-5
CASSPPGQGGNQPQHF
>NA|TRBV25-1|TRBJ2-3
CASSDLTGKTSTDTQYF
>NA|TRBV7-9|TRBJ2-7
CASSPKTGFTYEQYF
>NA|TRBV7-3|TRBJ2-1
CASSLGGGDYNEQFF
>NA|TRBV28|TRBJ1-2
CASSFGRGLGGYTF
>few|TRBV27|TRBJ1-1
CASSSGMNTEAFF
>NA|TRBV5-6|TRBJ1-2
CASSLAGTGPGGGYGYTF
>NA|TRBV30|TRBJ2-7
CAWSGIRTSGHYEQYF
>few|TRBV6-1|TRBJ1-1
CASTLGGPNTEAFF
>few|TRBV6-6|TRBJ2-7
CASGGGGYEQYF
>NA|TRBV21-1|TRBJ1-5
CASSKCLDRGGQPQHF
>NA|TRBV5-1|TRBJ2-1
CASSFSGSESYNEQFF
>few|TRBV28|TRBJ2-1
CASTGAGGLSYNEQFF
>NA|TRBV7-6|TRBJ2-2
CASSPSWGDTGELFF
>NA|TRBV7-9|TRBJ2-3
CASRPGLPPVTVDTQYF
>NA|TRBV27|TRBJ1-1
CASSFLSQGAMNTEAFF
>few|TRBV5-6|TRBJ1-6
CASSSGGSPGSPLHF
>few|TRBV5-4|TRBJ2-7
CASSLGAGTYEQYF
>few|TRBV27|TRBJ1-1
CASSFEGGEAFF
>NA|TRBV2|TRBJ1-2
CASSGVGSGGYTF
>few|TRBV6-4|TRBJ2-1
CASSDSASGYNEQFF
>few|TRBV4-1|TRBJ1-1
CASSQWTEMNTEAFF
>NA|TRBV7-9|TRBJ2-1
CASSPNDSGNNEQFF
>few|TRBV6-1|TRBJ1-1
CASSARTGGIGEAFF
>NA|TRBV29-1|TRBJ2-1
CSVTIGVAYNEQFF
>few|TRBV19|TRBJ2-1
CASSIKRWGLAGLYNEQFF
>NA|TRBV5-1|TRBJ2-7
CASSQGQTRDEQYF
>NA|TRBV7-3|TRBJ2-1
CASSLTVNGRHNEQFF
>NA|TRBV29-1|TRBJ2-5
CSVRVQETQYF
>few|TRBV4-1|TRBJ1-5
CASSGGGRRPQHF
>few|TRBV4-1|TRBJ1-5
CASSQDRLEVRPQHF
>NA|TRBV11-2|TRBJ2-7
CASSDRGGVSYEQYF
>NA|TRBV7-9|TRBJ2-5
CASSRAGVSGRLGETQYF
>few|TRBV5-1|TRBJ1-1
CASSLAGGAEAFF
>NA|TRBV9|TRBJ2-7
CASSPRLADYEQYF
>few|TRBV4-1|TRBJ1-1
CASSDQTGYVFGNTEAFF
>NA|TRBV5-6|TRBJ2-5
CASSDTEETQYF
>medium-sized|TRBV7-9|TRBJ1-1
CASSRSQGVVGRMTEAFF
>NA|TRBV5-3|TRBJ2-3
CARKRTREFRSTDTQYF
>few|TRBV30|TRBJ1-2
CAWSGTGGPYGYTF
>NA|TRBV7-9|TRBJ1-1
CASSFGGLNTEAFF
>few|TRBV29-1|TRBJ1-1
CSVDQGRTEAFF
>few|TRBV6-5|TRBJ2-2
CASSFQGTGELFF
>few|TRBV13|TRBJ2-1
CASSGGSWYEQFF
>NA|TRBV27|TRBJ2-5
CASTQTGLVRETQYF
>NA|TRBV28|TRBJ2-3
CASSPQGAGGGDTQYF
>few|TRBV5-5|TRBJ1-5
CASSFDRGNQPQHF
>few|TRBV6-4|TRBJ2-3
CASSDSGQGGRAQYF